These T cell receptor beta chains were read from a single sample in a study of PD-L1 blockade in urothelial cancer. Profiling relied on immunoSEQ multiplex PCR, and the TCRdb table lists in-frame clones only, not all of them. The sample has about 80,000 clones, about 90% seen once; the top ten hold 4.5% to 7%. This specimen was PBMCs, taken around atezolizumab (anti-PD-L1) treatment. The origin of the receptors is a woman in her 70s with urothelial cancer. Each CDR3 is given with its conserved first and last residue. A D gene is named only where the DNA matches it firmly. A row's size may be missing; if present it is once, few, many or a size class.

>TRBV5-4|TRBJ2-5|NA|TRBD2
TGTGCCAGCAGCTCAAACCCGGGACTAGAATCGGAGACCCAGTACTTC
CASSSNPGLESETQYF
>TRBV2|TRBJ2-3|NA|TRBD1
TGTGCCAGCAGGCGGATGGGACAGGAGCAGTATTTT
CASRRMGQEQYF
>TRBV19|TRBJ1-5|NA|NA
TGTGCCAGTATGGGGGGAGGTAGCAATCAGCCCCAGCATTTT
CASMGGGSNQPQHF
>TRBV9|TRBJ1-4|NA|NA
TGTGCCAGCAGCACACCAGACGGCAGGGGTAATGAAAAACTGTTTTTT
CASSTPDGRGNEKLFF
>TRBV29-1|TRBJ1-2|NA|TRBD1
TGCAGCGTTGAAGATCGGGACAGGGCATATGGCTACACCTTC
CSVEDRDRAYGYTF
>TRBV19|TRBJ2-2|NA|TRBD2
TGTGCCAGTAGTATAGGGCTAGCGGGAGACCCCGGGGAGCTGTTTTTT
CASSIGLAGDPGELFF
>TRBV27|TRBJ2-7|NA|TRBD2
TGTGCCAGCAGCCGGACTAGCGGGGACCCGGGGGTGTACGAGCAGTACTTC
CASSRTSGDPGVYEQYF
>TRBV19|TRBJ1-3|NA|NA
TGTGCCAGTAAAACGACAGGCTACTCTGGAAACACCATATATTTT
CASKTTGYSGNTIYF
>TRBV5-1|TRBJ1-2|once|TRBD1
TGCGCCAGCAGCTTGGGGACAGGGTCTTTCTATGGCTACACCTTC
CASSLGTGSFYGYTF
>TRBV9|TRBJ1-1|NA|NA
TGTGCCAGCAGCGTAGTCGTGAACACTGAAGCTTTCTTT
CASSVVVNTEAFF
>TRBV9|TRBJ2-7|NA|NA
TGTGCCAGCAGCGTAGCCCTTCGACGCGGCCTTTCCTACGAGCAGTACTTC
CASSVALRRGLSYEQYF
>TRBV6-5|TRBJ2-7|NA|NA
TGTGCCAGCAGTTCGCAGGGGAACGAGCAGTACTTC
CASSSQGNEQYF
>TRBV7-9|TRBJ1-2|NA|NA
TGTGCCAGCAGCCCTGACTGGACAGCCGACTATGGCTACACCTTC
CASSPDWTADYGYTF
>TRBV15|TRBJ1-5|NA|NA
TGTGCCACCAGCAGAGACCCAGGCCATAGCAATCAGCCCCAGCATTTT
CATSRDPGHSNQPQHF
>TRBV7-9|TRBJ1-3|NA|NA
TGTGCCAGCAGCTTAACCAGGGTTTTAGGTGGAAACACCATATATTTT
CASSLTRVLGGNTIYF
>TRBV11-2|TRBJ1-3|once|NA
TGTGCCAGCAGCTTTGAGAGCTCTGGAAACACCATATATTTT
CASSFESSGNTIYF
>TRBV19|TRBJ2-1|NA|NA
TGTGCCAGTAGTATGGAGAATCTGGCAGGGTCGTCCTACAATGAGCAGTTCTTC
CASSMENLAGSSYNEQFF
>TRBV7-9|TRBJ2-7|once|NA
TGTGCCAGCAGCTCCCCAGGGACCTACGAGCAGTACTTC
CASSSPGTYEQYF
>TRBV30|TRBJ2-3|NA|TRBD2
TGTGCCTGGAGTGTAGGTAGCGGGGGCCGGACAGATACGCAGTATTTT
CAWSVGSGGRTDTQYF
>TRBV6-1|TRBJ2-1|NA|NA
TGTGCCAGCAGTGAACCGGTAGAGCAGTTCTTC
CASSEPVEQFF
>TRBV10-3|TRBJ2-5|NA|TRBD1
TGTGCCATCAGTGAGTCGACAGGGCAGTCCCAAGAGACCCAGTACTTC
CAISESTGQSQETQYF
>TRBV6-1|TRBJ1-4|few|NA
TGTGCCAGCAGTGAACACGGGCAGGGCAATAATGAAAAACTGTTTTTT
CASSEHGQGNNEKLFF